The clone carrying this T cell receptor beta chain was observed a few times. Its specificity is unknown. This specimen belongs to a study of T-cell memory formation after mild COVID-19. Study observations and caveats: There were some responding clones in pre-infection memory, which suggested that cross-reactive memory had joined. From day 15 to 85, contracting clones were balanced between CD4 and CD8, whereas later expanders leaned toward CD4+. For second-wave clones that peaked at day 37, SARS-CoV-2 specificity went unverified.

Using its own MiXCR run on the 5' RACE reads, TCRdb lists one record per CDR3 protein. The sample records 200,000 to 250,000 distinct CDR3 sequences, 15% being singletons. This CDR3 region has 15 residues. V gave up 9 bases and J gave up 7 bases, with 20 bases separating them. Germline V gene lookup returns CDR1 SGHDT and CDR2 YYEEEE. The receptor's source is an adult woman who had mild COVID-19 (a few samples of this study predate the infection). Cell type and time point are not known. Sequenced material: PBMCs or a T cell subset sorted from them (not recorded which). V gene TRBV5-6 combines with J gene TRBJ1-6, with a weak D call TRBD1 (5 bases). The DNA for the CDR3 is TGTGCCACCCGCGGGAGGGGTGAGATGAATTCACCCCTCCACTTT. This gives the protein CATRGRGEMNSPLHF.